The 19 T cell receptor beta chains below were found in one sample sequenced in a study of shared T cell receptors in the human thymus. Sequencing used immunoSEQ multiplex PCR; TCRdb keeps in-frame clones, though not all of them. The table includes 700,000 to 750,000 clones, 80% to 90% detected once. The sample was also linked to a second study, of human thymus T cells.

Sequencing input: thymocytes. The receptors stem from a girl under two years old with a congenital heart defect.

The CDR3 sequence is CSATQSGELFF. DNA of the CDR3: TGCAGTGCTACCCAATCCGGGGAGCTGTTTTTT. V is TRBV20-1 and J is TRBJ2-2, with D uncertain. The ends were cut back, 4 bases at V and 6 bases at J, with 6 bases in the middle. Germline lookup yields CDR1 DFQATT and CDR2 SNEGSKA (reference sequence). The CDR3 covers 11 residues.

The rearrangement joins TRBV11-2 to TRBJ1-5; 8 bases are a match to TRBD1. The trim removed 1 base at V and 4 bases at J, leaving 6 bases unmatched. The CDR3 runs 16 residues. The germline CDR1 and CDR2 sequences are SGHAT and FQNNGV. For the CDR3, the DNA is TGTGCCAGCAGCTTAGCTGTGGACAGGGAGAATCAGCCCCAGCATTTT. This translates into CASSLAVDRENQPQHF. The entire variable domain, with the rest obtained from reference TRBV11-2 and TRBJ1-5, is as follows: EAGVAQSPRYKIIEKRQSVAFWCNPISGHATLYWYQQILGQGPKLLIQFQNNGVVDDSQLPKDRFSAERLKGVDSTLKIQPAKLEDSAVYLCASSLAVDRENQPQHFGDGTRLSIL.

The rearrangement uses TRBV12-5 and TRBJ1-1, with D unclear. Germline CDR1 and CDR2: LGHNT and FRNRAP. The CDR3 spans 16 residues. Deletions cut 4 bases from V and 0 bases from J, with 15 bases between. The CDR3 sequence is CASGYWVGSMNTEAFF. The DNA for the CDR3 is TGTGCTAGTGGTTATTGGGTAGGGAGCATGAACACTGAAGCTTTCTTT.

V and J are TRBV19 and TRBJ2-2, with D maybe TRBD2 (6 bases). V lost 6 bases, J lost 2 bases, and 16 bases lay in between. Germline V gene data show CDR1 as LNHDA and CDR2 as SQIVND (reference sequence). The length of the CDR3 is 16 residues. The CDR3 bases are TGTGCCAGTAGCGCCGACCTGGAGGGAAACACCGGGGAGCTGTTTTTT. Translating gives CASSADLEGNTGELFF.

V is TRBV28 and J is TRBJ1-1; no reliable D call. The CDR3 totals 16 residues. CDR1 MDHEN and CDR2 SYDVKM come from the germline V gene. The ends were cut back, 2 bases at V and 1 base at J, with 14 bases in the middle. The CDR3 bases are TGTGCCAGCAGTTTAGGGCTGAGTGCTAAGAACACTGAAGCTTTCTTT. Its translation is CASSLGLSAKNTEAFF.

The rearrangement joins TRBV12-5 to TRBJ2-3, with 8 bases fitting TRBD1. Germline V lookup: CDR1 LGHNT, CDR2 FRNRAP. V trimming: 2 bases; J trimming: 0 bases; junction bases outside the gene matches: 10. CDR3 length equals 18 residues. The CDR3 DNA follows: TGTGCTAGTGGTTTGTTACAGGGGGTGACCCCTAGCACAGATACGCAGTATTTT. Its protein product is CASGLLQGVTPSTDTQYF.

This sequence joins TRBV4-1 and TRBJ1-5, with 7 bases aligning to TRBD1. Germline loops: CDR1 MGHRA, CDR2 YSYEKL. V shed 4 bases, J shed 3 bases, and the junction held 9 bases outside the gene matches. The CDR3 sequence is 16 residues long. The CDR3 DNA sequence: TGCGCCAGCAGCCGGAACCTGGGACAGATCAATCAGCCCCAGCATTTT. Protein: CASSRNLGQINQPQHF.

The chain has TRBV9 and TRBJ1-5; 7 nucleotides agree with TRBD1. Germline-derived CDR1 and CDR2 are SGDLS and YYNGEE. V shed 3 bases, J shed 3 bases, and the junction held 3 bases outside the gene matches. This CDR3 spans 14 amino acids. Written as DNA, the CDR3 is TGTGCCAGCAGCGGGGGACAGTACAATCAGCCCCAGCATTTT. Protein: CASSGGQYNQPQHF.

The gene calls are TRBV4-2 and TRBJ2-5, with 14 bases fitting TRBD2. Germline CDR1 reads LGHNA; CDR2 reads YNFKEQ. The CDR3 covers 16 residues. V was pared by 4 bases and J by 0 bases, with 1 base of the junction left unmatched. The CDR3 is CASSLTSGGDQETQYF. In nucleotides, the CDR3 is TGTGCCAGCAGCCTGACTAGCGGGGGGGACCAAGAGACCCAGTACTTC.

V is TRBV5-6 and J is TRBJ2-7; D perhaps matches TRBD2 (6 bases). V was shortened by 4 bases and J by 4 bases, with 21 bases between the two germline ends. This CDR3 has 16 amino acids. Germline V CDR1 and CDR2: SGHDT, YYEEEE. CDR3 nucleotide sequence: TGTGCCAGCAGCCTAGGAAGCGGGTTACAAGCGTACGAGCAGTACTTC. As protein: CASSLGSGLQAYEQYF.

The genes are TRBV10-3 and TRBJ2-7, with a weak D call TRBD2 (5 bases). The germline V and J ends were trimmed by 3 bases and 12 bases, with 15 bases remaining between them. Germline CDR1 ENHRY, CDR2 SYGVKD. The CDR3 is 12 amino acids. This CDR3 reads CAISDQVGVGYF. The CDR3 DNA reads TGTGCCATCAGTGATCAGGTGGGAGTGGGGTACTTC.

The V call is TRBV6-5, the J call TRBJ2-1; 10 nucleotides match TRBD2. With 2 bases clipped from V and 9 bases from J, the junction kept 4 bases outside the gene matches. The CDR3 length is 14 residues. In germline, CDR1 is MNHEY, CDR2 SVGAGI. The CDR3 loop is CASSYLAGVGEQFF. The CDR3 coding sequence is TGTGCCAGCAGTTACCTAGCGGGGGTTGGTGAGCAGTTCTTC.

CDR3: CASSSGTGVEKLFF. Written as DNA, the CDR3 is TGTGCCAGCAGCTCCGGGACAGGGGTAGAAAAACTGTTTTTT. The chain has TRBV11-2 and TRBJ1-4, with 10 bases that match TRBD1. The trim removed 4 bases at V and 8 bases at J, leaving 4 bases unmatched. CDR3 length: 14 residues. Germline loops: CDR1 SGHAT, CDR2 FQNNGV.

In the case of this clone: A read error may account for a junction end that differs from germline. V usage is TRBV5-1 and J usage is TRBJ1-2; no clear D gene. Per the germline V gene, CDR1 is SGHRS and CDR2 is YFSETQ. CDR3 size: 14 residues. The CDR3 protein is CASSLFGSNHGYTF. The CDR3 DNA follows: TGCGCCAGCAGCTTGTTTGGGAGTAACCATGGCTACACCTTC.

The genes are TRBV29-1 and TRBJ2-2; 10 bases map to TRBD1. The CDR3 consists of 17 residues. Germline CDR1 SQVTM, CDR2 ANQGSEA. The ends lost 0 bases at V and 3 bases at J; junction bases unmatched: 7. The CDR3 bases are TGCAGCGTTGAAGACCCGTTGGACAGGGGGGACACCGGGGAGCTGTTTTTT. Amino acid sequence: CSVEDPLDRGDTGELFF.

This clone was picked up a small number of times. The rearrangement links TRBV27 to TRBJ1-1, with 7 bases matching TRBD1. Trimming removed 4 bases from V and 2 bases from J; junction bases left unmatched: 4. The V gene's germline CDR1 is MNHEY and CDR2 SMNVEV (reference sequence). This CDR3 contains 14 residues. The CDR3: CASSSGQANTEAFF. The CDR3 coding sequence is TGTGCCAGCAGTTCCGGACAGGCAAACACTGAAGCTTTCTTT.

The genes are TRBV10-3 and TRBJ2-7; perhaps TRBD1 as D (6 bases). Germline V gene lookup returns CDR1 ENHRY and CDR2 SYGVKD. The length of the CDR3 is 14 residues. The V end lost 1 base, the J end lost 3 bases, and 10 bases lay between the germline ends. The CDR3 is CAISEYGGYYEQYF. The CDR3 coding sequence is TGTGCCATCAGTGAGTATGGGGGCTACTACGAGCAGTACTTC.

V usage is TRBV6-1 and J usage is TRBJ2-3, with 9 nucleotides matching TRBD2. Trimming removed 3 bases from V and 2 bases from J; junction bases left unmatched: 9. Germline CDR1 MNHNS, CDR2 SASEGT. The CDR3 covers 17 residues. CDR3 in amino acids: CASSDVGSGGLTDTQYF. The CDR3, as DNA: TGTGCCAGCAGTGACGTGGGTAGCGGGGGCCTCACAGATACGCAGTATTTT.

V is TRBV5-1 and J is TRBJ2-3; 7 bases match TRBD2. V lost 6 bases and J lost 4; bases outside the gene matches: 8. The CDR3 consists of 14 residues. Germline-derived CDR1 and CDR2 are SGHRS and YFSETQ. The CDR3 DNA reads TGCGCCAGCATTCCCCGGGAGGTGGCAGATACGCAGTATTTT. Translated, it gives CASIPREVADTQYF.